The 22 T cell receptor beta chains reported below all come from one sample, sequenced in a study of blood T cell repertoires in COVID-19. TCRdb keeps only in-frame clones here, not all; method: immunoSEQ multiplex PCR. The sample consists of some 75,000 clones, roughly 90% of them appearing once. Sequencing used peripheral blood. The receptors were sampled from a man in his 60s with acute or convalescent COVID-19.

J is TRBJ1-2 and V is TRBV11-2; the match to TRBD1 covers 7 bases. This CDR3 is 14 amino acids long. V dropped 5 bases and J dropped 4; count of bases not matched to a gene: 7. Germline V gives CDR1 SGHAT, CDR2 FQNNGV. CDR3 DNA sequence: TGTGCCAGCAGCCGTACAGGGGTTTTCTATGGCTACACCTTC. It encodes CASSRTGVFYGYTF.

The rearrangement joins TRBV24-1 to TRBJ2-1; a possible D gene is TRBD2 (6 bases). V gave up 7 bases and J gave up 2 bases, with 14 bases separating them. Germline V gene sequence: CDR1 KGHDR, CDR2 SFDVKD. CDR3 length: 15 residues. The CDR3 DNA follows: TGTGCCACCAGCCCCGGGACTTCTACCTACAATGAGCAGTTCTTC. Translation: CATSPGTSTYNEQFF.

In DNA form, the CDR3 reads TGTGCCAGCAGTGAATACAATCCTAACTATGGCTACACCTTC. Its translation: CASSEYNPNYGYTF. The chain combines TRBV6-1 with TRBJ1-2; D is undetermined. CDR1 and CDR2 from the germline V gene are MNHNS and SASEGT. The CDR3 is 14 residues long. V dropped 2 bases and J dropped 0 bases, with 7 bases sitting between them.

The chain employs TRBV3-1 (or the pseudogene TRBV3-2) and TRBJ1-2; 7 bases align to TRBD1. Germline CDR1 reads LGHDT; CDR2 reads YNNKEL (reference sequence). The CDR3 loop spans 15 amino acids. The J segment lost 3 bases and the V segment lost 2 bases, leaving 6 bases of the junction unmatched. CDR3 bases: TGTGCCAGCAGCCAAAGGTTGACAGGGCACTATGGCTACACCTTC. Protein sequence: CASSQRLTGHYGYTF.

CDR3 sequence: CASSFLAGSPFLEQFF. CDR3 in DNA: TGTGCCAGCAGCTTTCTAGCGGGGAGCCCTTTTTTGGAGCAGTTCTTC. The chain is built from TRBV7-3 and TRBJ2-1, with 9 bases that match TRBD2. After removal of 3 bases from V and 10 bases from J, the junction contained 13 bases not matched to a gene. CDR1 is SGHTA and CDR2 is FQGTGA in the germline V gene. CDR3 length: 16 residues.

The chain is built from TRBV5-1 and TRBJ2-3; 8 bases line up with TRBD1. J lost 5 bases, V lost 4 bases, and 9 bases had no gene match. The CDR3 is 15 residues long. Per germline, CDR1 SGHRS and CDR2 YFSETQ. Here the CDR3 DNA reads TGCGCCAGCAGCAGGGGACAGGAGGCCTTAGATACGCAGTATTTT. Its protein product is CASSRGQEALDTQYF.

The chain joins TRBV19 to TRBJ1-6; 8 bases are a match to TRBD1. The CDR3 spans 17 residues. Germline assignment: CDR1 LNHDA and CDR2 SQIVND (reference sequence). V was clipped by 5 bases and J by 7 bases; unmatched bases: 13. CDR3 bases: TGTGCCAGTAGTTCAAAAACGACAGGGGTTTCGAATTCACCCCTCCACTTT. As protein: CASSSKTTGVSNSPLHF.

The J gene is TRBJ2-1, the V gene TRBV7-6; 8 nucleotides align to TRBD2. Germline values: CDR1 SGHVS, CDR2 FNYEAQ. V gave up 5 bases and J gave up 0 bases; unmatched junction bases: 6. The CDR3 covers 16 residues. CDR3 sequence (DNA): TGTGCCAGCAGCCTTAGCGGGGCTAGCTCCTACAATGAGCAGTTCTTC. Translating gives CASSLSGASSYNEQFF. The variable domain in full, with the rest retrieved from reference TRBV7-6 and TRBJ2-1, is GAGVSQSPRYKVTKRGQDVALRCDPISGHVSLYWYRQALGQGPEFLTYFNYEAQQDKSGLPNDRFSAERPEGSISTLTIQRTEQRDSAMYRCASSLSGASSYNEQFFGPGTRLTVL.

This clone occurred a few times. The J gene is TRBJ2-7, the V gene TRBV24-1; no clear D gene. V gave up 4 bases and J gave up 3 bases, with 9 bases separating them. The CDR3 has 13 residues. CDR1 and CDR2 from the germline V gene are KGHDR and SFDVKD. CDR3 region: CATSDGAFYEQYF. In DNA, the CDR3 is TGTGCCACCAGTGACGGTGCTTTCTACGAGCAGTACTTC.

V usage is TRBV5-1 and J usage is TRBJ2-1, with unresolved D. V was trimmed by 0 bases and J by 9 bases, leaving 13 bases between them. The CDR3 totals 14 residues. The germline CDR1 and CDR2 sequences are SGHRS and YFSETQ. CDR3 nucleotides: TGCGCCAGCAGCTTGGAGCGACTCGGCGGTGAGCAGTTCTTC. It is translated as CASSLERLGGEQFF. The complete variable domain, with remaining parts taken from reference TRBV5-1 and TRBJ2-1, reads KAGVTQTPRYLIKTRGQQVTLSCSPISGHRSVSWYQQTPGQGLQFLFEYFSETQRNKGNFPGRFSGRQFSNSRSEMNVSTLELGDSALYLCASSLERLGGEQFFGPGTRLTVL.

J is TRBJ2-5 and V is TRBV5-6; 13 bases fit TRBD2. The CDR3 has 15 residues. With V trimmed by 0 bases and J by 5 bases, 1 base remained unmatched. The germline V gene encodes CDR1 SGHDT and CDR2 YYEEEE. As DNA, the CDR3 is TGTGCCAGCAGCTTGGAGACTAGCGGGAGGGAGACCCAGTACTTC. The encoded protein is CASSLETSGRETQYF.

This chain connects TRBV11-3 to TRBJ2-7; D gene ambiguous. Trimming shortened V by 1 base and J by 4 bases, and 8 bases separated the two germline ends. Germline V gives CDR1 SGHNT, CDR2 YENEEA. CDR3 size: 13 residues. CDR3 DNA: TGTGCCAGCAGCTTAGGTTCCGGTTACGAGCAGTACTTC. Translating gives CASSLGSGYEQYF.

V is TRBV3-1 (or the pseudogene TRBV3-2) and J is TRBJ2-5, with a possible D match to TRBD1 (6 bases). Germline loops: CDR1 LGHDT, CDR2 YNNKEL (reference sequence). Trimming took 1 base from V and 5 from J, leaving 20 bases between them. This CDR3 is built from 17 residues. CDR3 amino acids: CASSQGKLGHWGETQYF. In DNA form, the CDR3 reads TGTGCCAGCAGCCAAGGGAAATTGGGACACTGGGGGGAGACCCAGTACTTC.

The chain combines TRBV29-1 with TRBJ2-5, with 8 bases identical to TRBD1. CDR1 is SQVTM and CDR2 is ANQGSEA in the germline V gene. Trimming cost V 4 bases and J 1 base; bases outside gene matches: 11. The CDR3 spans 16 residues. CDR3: CSVGNVDRGAQETQYF. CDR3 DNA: TGCAGCGTTGGCAACGTCGACAGGGGCGCCCAAGAGACCCAGTACTTC.

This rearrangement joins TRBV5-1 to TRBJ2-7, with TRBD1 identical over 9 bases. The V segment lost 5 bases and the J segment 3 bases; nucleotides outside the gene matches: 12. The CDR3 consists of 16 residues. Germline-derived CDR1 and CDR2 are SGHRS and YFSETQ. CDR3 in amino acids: CASSRLPGQGLYEQYF. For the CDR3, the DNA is TGCGCCAGCAGTAGGCTCCCGGGACAGGGTCTCTACGAGCAGTACTTC.

CDR3 region: CASSSLRRGEQYF. DNA of the CDR3: TGTGCCAGCAGCTCACTTCGGAGGGGAGAGCAGTACTTC. The chain combines TRBV5-5 with TRBJ2-7; a possible D gene is TRBD2 (6 bases). The CDR3 has 13 amino acids. Trimming removed 3 bases at V and 7 bases at J, with 14 bases between. Per the germline V gene, CDR1 is SGHKS and CDR2 is YYEKEE (reference sequence).

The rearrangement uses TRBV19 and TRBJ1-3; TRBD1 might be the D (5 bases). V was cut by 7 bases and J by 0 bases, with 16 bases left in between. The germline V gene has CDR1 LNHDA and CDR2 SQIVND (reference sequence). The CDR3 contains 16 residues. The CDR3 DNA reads TGTGCCAGTACTCGGGACTCCCGATCCTCTGGAAACACCATATATTTT. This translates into CASTRDSRSSGNTIYF.

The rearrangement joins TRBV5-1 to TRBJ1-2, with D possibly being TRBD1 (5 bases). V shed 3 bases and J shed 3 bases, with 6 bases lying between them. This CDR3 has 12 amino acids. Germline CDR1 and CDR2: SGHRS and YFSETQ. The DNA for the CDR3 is TGCGCCAGCAGCTGGGGGGACTATGGCTACACCTTC. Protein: CASSWGDYGYTF. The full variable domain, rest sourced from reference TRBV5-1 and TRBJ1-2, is KAGVTQTPRYLIKTRGQQVTLSCSPISGHRSVSWYQQTPGQGLQFLFEYFSETQRNKGNFPGRFSGRQFSNSRSEMNVSTLELGDSALYLCASSWGDYGYTFGSGTRLTVV.

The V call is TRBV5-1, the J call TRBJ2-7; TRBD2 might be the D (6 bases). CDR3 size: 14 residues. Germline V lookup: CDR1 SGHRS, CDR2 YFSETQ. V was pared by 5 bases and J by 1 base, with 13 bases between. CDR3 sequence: CASSLSGSSYEQYF. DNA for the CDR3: TGCGCCAGCAGTCTTAGCGGTTCATCCTACGAGCAGTACTTC.

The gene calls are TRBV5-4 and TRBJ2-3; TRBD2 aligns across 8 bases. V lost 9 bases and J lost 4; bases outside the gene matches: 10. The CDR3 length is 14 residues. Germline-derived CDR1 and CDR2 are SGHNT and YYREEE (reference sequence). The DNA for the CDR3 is TGTGCCACCAATCGGGGACTAGATGCAGATACGCAGTATTTT. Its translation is CATNRGLDADTQYF.

Here the CDR3 DNA reads TGTGCCAGCAGACCACTGAGCGGGGGGGCCTTTGAGACCCAGTACTTC. It specifies CASRPLSGGAFETQYF. The rearrangement links TRBV28 to TRBJ2-5; the match to TRBD2 covers 10 bases. Looked up from germline, CDR1 is MDHEN and CDR2 is SYDVKM. The CDR3 is 16 amino acids. J gave up 5 bases and V 6 bases, and 12 bases lay outside the gene matches.

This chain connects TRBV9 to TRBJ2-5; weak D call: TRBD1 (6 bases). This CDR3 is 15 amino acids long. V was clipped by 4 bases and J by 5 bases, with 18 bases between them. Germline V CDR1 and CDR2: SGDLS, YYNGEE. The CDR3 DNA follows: TGTGCCAGCAGCCCCGATGAAGGGGGAAGGGAGACCCAGTACTTC. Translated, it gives CASSPDEGGRETQYF.